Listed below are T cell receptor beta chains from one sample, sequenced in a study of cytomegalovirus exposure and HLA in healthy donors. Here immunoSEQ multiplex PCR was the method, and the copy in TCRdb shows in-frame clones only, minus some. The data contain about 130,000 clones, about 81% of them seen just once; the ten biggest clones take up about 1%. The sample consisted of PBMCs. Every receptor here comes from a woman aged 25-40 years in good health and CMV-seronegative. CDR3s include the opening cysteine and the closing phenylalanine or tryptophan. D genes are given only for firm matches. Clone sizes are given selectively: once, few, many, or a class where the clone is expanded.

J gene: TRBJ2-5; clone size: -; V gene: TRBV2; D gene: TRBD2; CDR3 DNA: TGTGCCAGCAGCGGGGGAGCGGGGGATCGGGAGACCCAGTACTTC; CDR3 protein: CASSGGAGDRETQYF
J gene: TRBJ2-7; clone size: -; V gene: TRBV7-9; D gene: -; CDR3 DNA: TGTGCCAGCAGCTCAGGAGGGCCGCGCTCCTACGAGCAGTACTTC; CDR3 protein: CASSSGGPRSYEQYF
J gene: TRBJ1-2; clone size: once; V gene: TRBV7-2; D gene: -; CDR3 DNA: TGTGCCAGCAGCTTATCGGACAGCGGCTACACCTTC; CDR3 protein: CASSLSDSGYTF
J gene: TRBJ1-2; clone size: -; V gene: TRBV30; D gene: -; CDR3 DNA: TGTGCCTGGAGCACAGGGTTTAACTATGGCTACACCTTC; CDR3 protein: CAWSTGFNYGYTF
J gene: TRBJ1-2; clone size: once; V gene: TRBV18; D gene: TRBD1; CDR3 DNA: TGTGCCAGCTCACCGTGGACAGGGGGCGAGGATGGCTACACCTTC; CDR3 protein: CASSPWTGGEDGYTF
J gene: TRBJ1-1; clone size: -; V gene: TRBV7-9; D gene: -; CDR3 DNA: TGTGCCAGCAGCCGCGGGACTGAAGCTTTCTTT; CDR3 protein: CASSRGTEAFF
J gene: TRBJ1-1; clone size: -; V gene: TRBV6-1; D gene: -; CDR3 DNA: TGTGCCAGCAGTGGAGGCCTATCCAGCACTGAAGCTTTCTTT; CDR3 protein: CASSGGLSSTEAFF
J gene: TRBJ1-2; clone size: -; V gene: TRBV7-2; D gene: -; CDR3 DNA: TGTGCCAGCAGCTCTGGGAGGGATGGCTACACCTTC; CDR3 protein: CASSSGRDGYTF
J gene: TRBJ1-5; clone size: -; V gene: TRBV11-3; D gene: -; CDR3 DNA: TGTGCCAGCAGCACCGGCTCCGGGCAGCCCCAGCATTTT; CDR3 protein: CASSTGSGQPQHF
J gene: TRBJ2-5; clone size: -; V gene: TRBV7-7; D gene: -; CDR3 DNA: TGTGCTAGCAGCTTAGGGGGGGATCCTCAAGAGACCCAGTACTTC; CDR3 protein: CASSLGGDPQETQYF
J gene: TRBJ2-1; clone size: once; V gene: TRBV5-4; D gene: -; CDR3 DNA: TGTGCCAGCAGCTTGTGGGGCCGGGATGAGCAGTTCTTC; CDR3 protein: CASSLWGRDEQFF
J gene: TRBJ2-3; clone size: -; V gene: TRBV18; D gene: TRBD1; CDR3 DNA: TGTGCCAGCTCACCACCGGGGACAGGGGGCGCAGATATGCAGTATTTT; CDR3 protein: CASSPPGTGGADMQYF
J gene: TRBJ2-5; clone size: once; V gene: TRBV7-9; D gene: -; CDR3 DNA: TGTGCCAGCACCTTGAGGGGGGGCCGAGAGACCCAGTACTTC; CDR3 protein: CASTLRGGRETQYF
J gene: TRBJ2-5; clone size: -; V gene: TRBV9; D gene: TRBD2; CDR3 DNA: TGTGCCAGCAGCGTAGACATAGCGGGAGGGCCTATGCAAGAGACCCAGTACTTC; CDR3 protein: CASSVDIAGGPMQETQYF
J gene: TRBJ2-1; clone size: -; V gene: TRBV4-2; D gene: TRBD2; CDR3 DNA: TGTGCCAGCAGCCAACTCGGGACTAGCGGCCACAATGAGCAGTTCTTC; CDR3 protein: CASSQLGTSGHNEQFF
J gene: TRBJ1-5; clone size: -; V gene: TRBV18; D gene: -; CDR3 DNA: TGTGCCAGCTCACCAAACGGACCCCCCAGGGATCAGCCCCAGCATTTT; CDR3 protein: CASSPNGPPRDQPQHF
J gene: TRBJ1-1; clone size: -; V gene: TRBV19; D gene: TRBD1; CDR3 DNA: TGTGCCAGTAGTCTACAGGGGGCGGTCACTGAAGCTTTCTTT; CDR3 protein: CASSLQGAVTEAFF
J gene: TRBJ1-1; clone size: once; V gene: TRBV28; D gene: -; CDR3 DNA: TGTGCCACCACTCTCATGAACACTGAAGCTTTCTTT; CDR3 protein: CATTLMNTEAFF
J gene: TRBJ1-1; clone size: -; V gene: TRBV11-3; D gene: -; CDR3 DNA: TGTGCCAGCAGCCGATCCGACAGAACGAACACTGAAGCTTTCTTT; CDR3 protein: CASSRSDRTNTEAFF
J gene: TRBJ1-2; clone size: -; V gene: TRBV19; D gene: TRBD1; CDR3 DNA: TGTGCCAGTAGTACGGACAGGGGGGGACCTAACTATGGCTACACCTTC; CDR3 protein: CASSTDRGGPNYGYTF
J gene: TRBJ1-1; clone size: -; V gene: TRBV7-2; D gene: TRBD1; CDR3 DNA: TGTGCCAGCAGGTCGGGACAGGGGGCCACTGAAGCTTTCTTT; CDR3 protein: CASRSGQGATEAFF
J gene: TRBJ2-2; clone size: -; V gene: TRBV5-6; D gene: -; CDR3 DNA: TGTGCCAGCAGCTTGGTAGCGACTGCGACCGGGGAGCTGTTTTTT; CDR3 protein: CASSLVATATGELFF
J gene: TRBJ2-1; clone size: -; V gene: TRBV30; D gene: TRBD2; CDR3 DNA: TGTGCCTGGAGTGTGCTGACTAGCGGGACCATTGAGCAGTTCTTC; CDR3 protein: CAWSVLTSGTIEQFF
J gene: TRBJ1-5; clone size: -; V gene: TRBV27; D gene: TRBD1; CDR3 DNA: TGTGCCAGCAGTTTTCAGGGGGCAAATCAGCCCCAGCATTTT; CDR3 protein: CASSFQGANQPQHF
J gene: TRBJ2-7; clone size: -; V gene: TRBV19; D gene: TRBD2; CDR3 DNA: TGTGCCAGTCGAACCGGGACTAGCGGGAGGGCCCAAACTCGGGACGAGCAGTACTTC; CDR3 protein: CASRTGTSGRAQTRDEQYF
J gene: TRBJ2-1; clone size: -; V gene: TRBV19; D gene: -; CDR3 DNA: TGTGCCAGTAGTTCCCAGGGGTCCTACAATGAGCAGTTCTTC; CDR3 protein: CASSSQGSYNEQFF
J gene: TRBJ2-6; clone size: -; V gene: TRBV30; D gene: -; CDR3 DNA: TGTGCCGGGGGCGGGACAGCCCATTCTGGGGCCAACGTCCTGACTTTC; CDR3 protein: CAGGGTAHSGANVLTF
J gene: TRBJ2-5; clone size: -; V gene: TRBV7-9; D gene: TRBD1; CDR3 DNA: TGTGCCAGCAGCTTAGGGACAGGGGGTGAAGAGACCCAGTACTTC; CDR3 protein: CASSLGTGGEETQYF
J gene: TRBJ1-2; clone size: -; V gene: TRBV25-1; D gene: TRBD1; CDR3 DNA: TGTGCCAGTGGACAGGGCTATGGCTACACCTTC; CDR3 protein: CASGQGYGYTF
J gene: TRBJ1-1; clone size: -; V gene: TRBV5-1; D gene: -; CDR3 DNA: TGCGCCAGCAGCCTCACAGGGAGCACTGAAGCTTTCTTT; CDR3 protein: CASSLTGSTEAFF
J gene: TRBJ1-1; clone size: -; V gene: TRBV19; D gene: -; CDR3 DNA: TGTGCCAGTAGTCCGGACAAGAACACTGAAGCTTTCTTT; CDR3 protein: CASSPDKNTEAFF
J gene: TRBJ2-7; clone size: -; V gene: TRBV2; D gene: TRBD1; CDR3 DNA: TGTGCCAGCAAAGGGGGACAGGGTATGGACGAGCAGTACTTC; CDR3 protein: CASKGGQGMDEQYF
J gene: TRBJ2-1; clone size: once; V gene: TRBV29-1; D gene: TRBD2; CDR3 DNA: TGCAGCGTTGTTCGGTCGGGAGGGCCCTGGGAGCAGTTCTTC; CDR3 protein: CSVVRSGGPWEQFF
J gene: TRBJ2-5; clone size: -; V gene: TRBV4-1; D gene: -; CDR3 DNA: TGCGCCAGCAGCCAGTTTTTGAGCCAAGAGACCCAGTACTTC; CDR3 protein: CASSQFLSQETQYF
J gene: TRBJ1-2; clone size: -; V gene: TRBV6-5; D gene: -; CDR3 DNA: TGTGCCAGCAGTTACCTGTCGGGTGCTAGCGGCTACACCTTC; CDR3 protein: CASSYLSGASGYTF
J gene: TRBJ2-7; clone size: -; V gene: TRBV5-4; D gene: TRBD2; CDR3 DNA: TGTGCCAGCAGCTTTAAGGGACTAGCGGGAGGCCGTTACTACGAGCAGTACTTC; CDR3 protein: CASSFKGLAGGRYYEQYF
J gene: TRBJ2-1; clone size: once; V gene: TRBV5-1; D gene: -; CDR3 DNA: TGCGCCAGCAGCTTGGAAGCGGGCTACAATGAGCAGTTCTTC; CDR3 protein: CASSLEAGYNEQFF
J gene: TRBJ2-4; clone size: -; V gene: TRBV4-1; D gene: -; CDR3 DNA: TGCGCCAGCAGCCAAGCCGGGGTTCAGTACTTC; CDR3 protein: CASSQAGVQYF
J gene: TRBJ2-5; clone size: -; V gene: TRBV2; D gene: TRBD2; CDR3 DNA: TGTGCCAGCAGTGAAGTCCTAGCGGTAGTAGAAGAGACCCAGTACTTC; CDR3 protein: CASSEVLAVVEETQYF
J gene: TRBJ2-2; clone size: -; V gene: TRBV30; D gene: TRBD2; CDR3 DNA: TGTGCCTGGACCTCCTGGGGGGGGACCACCGGGGAGCTGTTTTTT; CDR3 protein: CAWTSWGGTTGELFF
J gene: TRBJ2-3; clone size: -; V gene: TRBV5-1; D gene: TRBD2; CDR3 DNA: TGCGCCAGCAGCTTGTCTAGCGGGGGCACAGATACGCAGTATTTT; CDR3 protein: CASSLSSGGTDTQYF
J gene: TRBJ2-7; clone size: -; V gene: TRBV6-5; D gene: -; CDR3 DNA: TGTGCCAGCAGCCCATCTGACAGGTGGGCAGGGGAGCAGTACTTC; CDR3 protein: CASSPSDRWAGEQYF
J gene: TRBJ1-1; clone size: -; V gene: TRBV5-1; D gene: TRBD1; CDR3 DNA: TGCGCCAGCAGCTTGTTCGACAGGGCCACTGAAGCTTTCTTT; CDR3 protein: CASSLFDRATEAFF
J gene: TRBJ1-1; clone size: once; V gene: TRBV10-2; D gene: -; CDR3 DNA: TGCGCCAGCCACGATCCGGGACAAGTGAACACTGAAGCTTTCTTT; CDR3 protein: CASHDPGQVNTEAFF
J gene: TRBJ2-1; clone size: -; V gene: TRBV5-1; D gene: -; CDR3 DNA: TGCGCCAGCAGCGGATGGAGTTCTGATGAGCAGTTCTTC; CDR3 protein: CASSGWSSDEQFF
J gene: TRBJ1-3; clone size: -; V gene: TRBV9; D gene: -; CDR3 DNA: TGTGCCAGCAGTTCAGGTTCCTCTGGAAACACCATATATTTT; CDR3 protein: CASSSGSSGNTIYF
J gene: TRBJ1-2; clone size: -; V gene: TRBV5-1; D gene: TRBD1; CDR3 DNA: TGCGCCAGCAGCCCAGGGGGTGGTGGCTACACCTTC; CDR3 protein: CASSPGGGGYTF
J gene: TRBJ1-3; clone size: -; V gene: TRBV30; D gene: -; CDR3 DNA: TGTGCCCGCAAACCGGTCTCTGGAAACACCATATATTTT; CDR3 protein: CARKPVSGNTIYF
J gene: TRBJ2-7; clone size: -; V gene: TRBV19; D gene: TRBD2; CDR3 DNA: TGTGCCAGTAGTCCTAGCGGCCGGGACTACGAGCAGTACTTC; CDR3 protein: CASSPSGRDYEQYF
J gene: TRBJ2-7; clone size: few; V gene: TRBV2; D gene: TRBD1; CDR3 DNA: TGTGCCAGGGGGACAGTCTCCTACGAGCAGTACTTC; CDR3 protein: CARGTVSYEQYF
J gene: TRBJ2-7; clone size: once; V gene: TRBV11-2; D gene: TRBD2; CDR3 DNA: TGTGCCAGCAGCTTAGAACTAGCGGCCGAGCAGTACTTC; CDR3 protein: CASSLELAAEQYF
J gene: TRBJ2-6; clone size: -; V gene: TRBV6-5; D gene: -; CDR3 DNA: TGTGCCAGCAGTACACAGCCTTCTGGGGCCAACGTCCTGACTTTC; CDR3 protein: CASSTQPSGANVLTF
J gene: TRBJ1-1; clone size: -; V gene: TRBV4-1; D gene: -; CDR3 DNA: TGCGCCAGCAGCGACCGGTTCCCAGGGGCCACTGAAGCTTTCTTT; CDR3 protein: CASSDRFPGATEAFF
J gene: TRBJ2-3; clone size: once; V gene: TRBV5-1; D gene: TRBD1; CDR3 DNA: TGCGCCAGCAGCCAACGGGACAGGGTAAAGTATACAGATACGCAGTATTTT; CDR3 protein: CASSQRDRVKYTDTQYF
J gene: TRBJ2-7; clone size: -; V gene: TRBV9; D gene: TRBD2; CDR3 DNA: TGTGCCAGCAGCGTTGGGACTAGCGTCACCTACGAGCAGTACTTC; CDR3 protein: CASSVGTSVTYEQYF
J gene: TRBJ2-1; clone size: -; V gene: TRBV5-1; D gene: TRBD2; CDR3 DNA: TGCGCCAGCAGCTCCGGGACTAGCGGGACCTGGGATGAGCAGTTCTTC; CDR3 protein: CASSSGTSGTWDEQFF
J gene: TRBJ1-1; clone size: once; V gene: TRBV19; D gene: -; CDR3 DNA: TGTGCCAGCTCGGACAGAATAAACACTGAAGCTTTCTTT; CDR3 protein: CASSDRINTEAFF
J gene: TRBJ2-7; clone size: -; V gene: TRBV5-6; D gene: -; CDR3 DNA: TGTGCCAGCAGCCCCGGGTCAGGGATAACTTACGAGCAGTACTTC; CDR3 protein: CASSPGSGITYEQYF